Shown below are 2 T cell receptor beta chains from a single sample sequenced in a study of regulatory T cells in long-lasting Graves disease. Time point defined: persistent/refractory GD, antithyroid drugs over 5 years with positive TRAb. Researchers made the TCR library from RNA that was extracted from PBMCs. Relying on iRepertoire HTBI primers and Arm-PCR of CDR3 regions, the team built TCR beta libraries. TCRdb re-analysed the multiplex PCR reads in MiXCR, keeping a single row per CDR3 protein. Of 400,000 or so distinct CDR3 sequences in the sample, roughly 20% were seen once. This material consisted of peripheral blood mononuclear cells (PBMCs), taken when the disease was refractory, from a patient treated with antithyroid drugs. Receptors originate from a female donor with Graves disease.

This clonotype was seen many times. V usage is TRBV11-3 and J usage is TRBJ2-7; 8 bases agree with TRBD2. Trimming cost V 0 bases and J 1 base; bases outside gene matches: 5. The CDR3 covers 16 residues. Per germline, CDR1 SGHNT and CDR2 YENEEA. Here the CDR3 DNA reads TGTGCCAGCAGCTTAGAGAAAGGCGGGGGGTCCTACGAGCAGTACTTC. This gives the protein CASSLEKGGGSYEQYF.

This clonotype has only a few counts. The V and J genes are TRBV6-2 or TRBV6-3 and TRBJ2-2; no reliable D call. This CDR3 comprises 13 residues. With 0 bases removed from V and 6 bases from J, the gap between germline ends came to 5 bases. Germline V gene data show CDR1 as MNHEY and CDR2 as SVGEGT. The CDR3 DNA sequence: TGTGCCAGCAGTTACTCGACGGCCGGGGAGCTGTTTTTT. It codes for CASSYSTAGELFF.